Listed below are T cell receptor beta chains from one sample, sequenced in a study of cytomegalovirus exposure and HLA in healthy donors. Produced via immunoSEQ multiplex PCR; TCRdb's table is partial and in-frame only. The data show about 120,000 clones, with 85% to 90% seen just once and about 6.3% held by the top ten. The sample was PBMCs. These receptors were collected from a young woman in good health and CMV-seropositive. The CDR3 runs from the conserved cysteine through the conserved F or W. The D gene is left open where the match is weak. Clone size appears in some rows only: once, few, many, or a class for an expanded clone.

clone size	V gene	D gene	J gene	CDR3 length	CDR3 DNA	CDR3 protein
few	TRBV4-1	TRBD1	TRBJ1-6	16	TGCGCCAGCAGCCAACCGGGACAGGGTTTCCCCTCACCCCTCCACTTT	CASSQPGQGFPSPLHF
-	TRBV18	-	TRBJ2-6	19	TGTGCCAGCTCACCTACCACATTCAGGGGACAAGCTGGGGCCAACGTCCTGACTTTC	CASSPTTFRGQAGANVLTF
once	TRBV5-6	TRBD1	TRBJ2-3	15	TGTGCCAGCAATTCGCGGGACAGGTTCACAGATACGCAGTATTTT	CASNSRDRFTDTQYF
-	TRBV7-2	-	TRBJ1-4	16	TGTGCCAGCAGCCCCGAGGGGGGGCCGGCGTATGAAAAACTGTTTTTT	CASSPEGGPAYEKLFF
-	TRBV9	TRBD2	TRBJ2-2	21	TGTGCCAGCAGCGTAGGTCTGGGGACTAGCGGGGGACTAAAAACCACCGGGGAGCTGTTTTTT	CASSVGLGTSGGLKTTGELFF
-	TRBV13	TRBD2	TRBJ2-1	17	TGTGCCAGCAGCCCCGTCGGACTAGCGGGGCTATACAATGAGCAGTTCTTC	CASSPVGLAGLYNEQFF
-	TRBV4-1	-	TRBJ1-4	15	TGCGCCAGCAGCCAAGGTCCGGTTAACAGGGAAAAACTGTTTTTT	CASSQGPVNREKLFF
-	TRBV2	TRBD1	TRBJ2-7	15	TGTGCCAGCAGTACGGGCAGGGGGCTCGTCGACGAGCAGTACTTC	CASSTGRGLVDEQYF
once	TRBV9	-	TRBJ2-1	15	TGTGCCAGCAGCGTAGAACTAGCTATCTACAATGAGCAGTTCTTC	CASSVELAIYNEQFF
-	TRBV9	TRBD2	TRBJ2-1	15	TGTGCCAGCAGCGCGGGACTAGCGGACTACAATGAGCAGTTCTTC	CASSAGLADYNEQFF